Detailed here is one T cell receptor beta chain. Its antigen is not known. The data were obtained in a study of OX40 agonist ivuxolimab in advanced cancers. Study results and caveats: It was also the case that some nonresponders had low normalized T-cell clonal expansion.

Germline CDR1 SGHAT, CDR2 FQNNGV. V dropped 5 bases and J dropped 1 base, with 6 bases sitting between them. CDR3 length: 13 amino acids. TCRdb's table, derived via immunoSEQ multiplex PCR, lists solely in-frame clones and lacks some. Of about 84,000 clones detected, about 80% appear once; the ten largest clones hold 2.5% to 3%. The origin of this receptor is an adult with an advanced solid tumor such as melanoma, head and neck, liver or kidney cancer. Specimen: CD4+ or CD8+ T cells sorted from blood, collected in a trial of the OX40 agonist ivuxolimab. The chain has TRBV11-2 and TRBJ1-3; D is unclear. CDR3 region: CASSPGSGNTIYF. Written as DNA, the CDR3 is TGTGCCAGCAGCCCAGGTTCTGGAAACACCATATATTTT.